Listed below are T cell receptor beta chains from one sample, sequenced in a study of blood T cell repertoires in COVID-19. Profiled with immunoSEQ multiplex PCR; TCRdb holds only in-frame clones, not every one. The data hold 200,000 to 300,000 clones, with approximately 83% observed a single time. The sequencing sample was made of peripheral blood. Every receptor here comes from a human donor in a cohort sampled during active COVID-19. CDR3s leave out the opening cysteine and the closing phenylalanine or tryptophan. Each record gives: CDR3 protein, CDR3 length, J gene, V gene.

cdr3_aa: ASSLKQGQETQY
cdr3_length: 12
j_call: TRBJ2-5
v_call: TRBV5-1

cdr3_aa: AWSKTGNTEAF
cdr3_length: 11
j_call: TRBJ1-1
v_call: TRBV30

cdr3_aa: ASSQGQGPFGEKLF
cdr3_length: 14
j_call: TRBJ1-4
v_call: TRBV4-1

cdr3_aa: ASSTIQGSEQF
cdr3_length: 11
j_call: TRBJ2-1
v_call: TRBV19

cdr3_aa: AIRGSEAGGSPLH
cdr3_length: 13
j_call: TRBJ1-6
v_call: TRBV10-3

cdr3_aa: ASSSYPKTTPQY
cdr3_length: 12
j_call: TRBJ2-3
v_call: TRBV28

cdr3_aa: ASSSIPPNSYNEQF
cdr3_length: 14
j_call: TRBJ2-1
v_call: TRBV28

cdr3_aa: ATSGRGNTGELF
cdr3_length: 12
j_call: TRBJ2-2
v_call: TRBV24-1

cdr3_aa: ASSDGSPYEQY
cdr3_length: 11
j_call: TRBJ2-7
v_call: TRBV2

cdr3_aa: ATSRDAQGGTYGYT
cdr3_length: 14
j_call: TRBJ1-2
v_call: TRBV15

cdr3_aa: ASSYQSQGAYEQY
cdr3_length: 13
j_call: TRBJ2-7
v_call: TRBV6-5

cdr3_aa: ASSLGSLSSYEQY
cdr3_length: 13
j_call: TRBJ2-7
v_call: TRBV5-4

cdr3_aa: ASSVRTQMNTEAF
cdr3_length: 13
j_call: TRBJ1-1
v_call: TRBV19

cdr3_aa: ARMRGPSSYEQY
cdr3_length: 12
j_call: TRBJ2-7
v_call: TRBV21-1

cdr3_aa: ASSLFGRALVGDTQY
cdr3_length: 15
j_call: TRBJ2-3
v_call: TRBV5-6

cdr3_aa: ASSLASRWYGYT
cdr3_length: 12
j_call: TRBJ1-2
v_call: TRBV11-2

cdr3_aa: ASSDRDSNQPQH
cdr3_length: 12
j_call: TRBJ1-5
v_call: TRBV6-1

cdr3_aa: ASSLASGAIYSGEQF
cdr3_length: 15
j_call: TRBJ2-1
v_call: TRBV5-5

cdr3_aa: ASSQDRGNTEAF
cdr3_length: 12
j_call: TRBJ1-1
v_call: TRBV6-4

cdr3_aa: SVEDPRGVLNTEAF
cdr3_length: 14
j_call: TRBJ1-1
v_call: TRBV29-1

cdr3_aa: ASSLGTGWQETQY
cdr3_length: 13
j_call: TRBJ2-5
v_call: TRBV7-9

cdr3_aa: ASSPDRGGTDTQY
cdr3_length: 13
j_call: TRBJ2-3
v_call: TRBV5-8

cdr3_aa: ASRETGGAYEQY
cdr3_length: 12
j_call: TRBJ2-7
v_call: TRBV19

cdr3_aa: SARQGMGYT
cdr3_length: 9
j_call: TRBJ1-2
v_call: TRBV20-1

cdr3_aa: ASSPTLLANEQF
cdr3_length: 12
j_call: TRBJ2-1
v_call: TRBV9

cdr3_aa: ASSLSLPPGTEAF
cdr3_length: 13
j_call: TRBJ1-1
v_call: TRBV7-9

cdr3_aa: ASSRGLARSRDEQF
cdr3_length: 14
j_call: TRBJ2-1
v_call: TRBV27

cdr3_aa: ASSRRWAEKLF
cdr3_length: 11
j_call: TRBJ1-4
v_call: TRBV19

cdr3_aa: ASSVAGSGSTSVVEQF
cdr3_length: 16
j_call: TRBJ2-1
v_call: TRBV9

cdr3_aa: ASSPLAISTDTQY
cdr3_length: 13
j_call: TRBJ2-3
v_call: TRBV3-1/TRBV3-2

cdr3_aa: ASSLGPGNTEAF
cdr3_length: 12
j_call: TRBJ1-1
v_call: TRBV7-2

cdr3_aa: ASTPGVEETQY
cdr3_length: 11
j_call: TRBJ2-5
v_call: TRBV6-6

cdr3_aa: ASNLAGTGAYEQY
cdr3_length: 13
j_call: TRBJ2-7
v_call: TRBV7-2

cdr3_aa: ASSIAPGSGEKLF
cdr3_length: 13
j_call: TRBJ1-4
v_call: TRBV19

cdr3_aa: SGTGVETQY
cdr3_length: 9
j_call: TRBJ2-5
v_call: TRBV29-1

cdr3_aa: ASSLDTSSYNEQF
cdr3_length: 13
j_call: TRBJ2-1
v_call: TRBV5-6

cdr3_aa: ASSYSRENTEAF
cdr3_length: 12
j_call: TRBJ1-1
v_call: TRBV6-5

cdr3_aa: ASSYGQYEQY
cdr3_length: 10
j_call: TRBJ2-7
v_call: TRBV5-1

cdr3_aa: ASSFSATLNIQY
cdr3_length: 12
j_call: TRBJ2-4
v_call: TRBV11-1